The next 13 T cell receptor beta chains were all read from a single sample in a study of T cells in localized non-small cell lung cancer. Repertoires were generated with immunoSEQ multiplex PCR, while TCRdb's copy carries only in-frame clones and drops some. This table has approximately 30,000 clones, about 81% appearing once. Material: peripheral blood, obtained before any cancer treatment. These receptors were taken from a male donor at least 60 years old with stage II squamous cell lung carcinoma.

The gene calls are TRBV6-5 and TRBJ1-1, with 7 positions matching TRBD1. The CDR3 is 14 amino acids. The germline V gene has CDR1 MNHEY and CDR2 SVGAGI. V was pared by 6 bases and J by 6 bases, with 10 bases of the junction left unmatched. In DNA form, the CDR3 reads TGTGCCAGCAGACCGACAGGGCCTTGGGCTGAAGCTTTCTTT. Amino acid sequence: CASRPTGPWAEAFF.

The chain joins TRBV27 to TRBJ2-1; no reliable D call. The length of the CDR3 is 14 residues. CDR1 and CDR2 (germline): MNHEY, SMNVEV (reference sequence). Deletions cut 6 bases from V and 4 bases from J, with 13 bases between. CDR3 in amino acids: CASREQDTYNEQFF. The DNA of the CDR3 is TGTGCCAGCAGAGAACAAGACACATACAATGAGCAGTTCTTC.

This clone was picked up a small number of times. The chain joins TRBV12-5 to TRBJ2-7; 7 nucleotides match TRBD2. CDR3 length equals 11 residues. From germline, CDR1 is LGHNT and CDR2 FRNRAP. After removal of 4 bases from V and 9 bases from J, the junction contained 3 bases not matched to a gene. The CDR3 DNA is TGTGCTAGTGGTTCGAGCGGGGCGCAGTACTTC. Translated: CASGSSGAQYF.

This sequence joins TRBV2 and TRBJ2-3; D is undetermined. Trimming shortened V by 0 bases and J by 4 bases, and 11 bases separated the two germline ends. The CDR3 extends over 15 amino acids. The germline CDR1 and CDR2 sequences are SNHLY and FYNNEI. The DNA of the CDR3 is TGTGCCAGCAGTGAAGCGCGGAACGGCCCAGATACGCAGTATTTT. This encodes CASSEARNGPDTQYF.

In its sample, this clone was seen once. The chain links TRBV25-1 to TRBJ2-3; D is unclear. V lost 6 bases, J lost 1 base, and 17 bases lay in between. This CDR3 region has 16 residues. CDR1 and CDR2 (germline): MGHDK, SYGVNS. CDR3 sequence reads: CASSKDAPGGTDTQYF. CDR3 in DNA: TGTGCCAGCAGCAAAGACGCACCGGGTGGCACAGATACGCAGTATTTT.

V usage is TRBV5-1 and J usage is TRBJ2-1; D is perhaps TRBD2 (5 bases). Trimming removed 0 bases at V and 9 bases at J, with 16 bases between. The germline V gene encodes CDR1 SGHRS and CDR2 YFSETQ. The CDR3 is made up of 15 amino acids. The CDR3 loop reads CASSLDEGRASEQFF. Written as DNA, the CDR3 is TGCGCCAGCAGCTTGGATGAAGGGAGAGCCTCTGAGCAGTTCTTC.

The rearrangement links TRBV27 to TRBJ1-6, with a tentative D call TRBD1 (5 bases). Germline V gene data show CDR1 as MNHEY and CDR2 as SMNVEV (reference sequence). Trimming took off 7 bases at V and 7 bases at J, with 11 bases between the two ends. The CDR3 contains 13 residues. The CDR3 reads CASTPRENSPLHF. In nucleotides, the CDR3 is TGTGCCAGCACGCCCAGGGAGAATTCACCCCTCCACTTT.

The rearrangement links TRBV2 to TRBJ1-1; 9 bases fit TRBD1. Unmatched junction bases numbered 7, after V lost 5 bases and J lost 0 bases. The CDR3 has 16 residues. Germline CDR1 is SNHLY and CDR2 is FYNNEI. The CDR3 region is CASSIGTGRMNTEAFF. The DNA for the CDR3 is TGTGCCAGCAGTATTGGGACAGGGCGAATGAACACTGAAGCTTTCTTT.

The rearrangement uses TRBV4-2 and TRBJ2-3, with 10 bases that match TRBD1. CDR3 length equals 15 residues. Germline CDR1 and CDR2: LGHNA and YNFKEQ. V lost 3 bases, J lost 7 bases, and 7 bases stayed unmatched. The CDR3: CASSQRQGAMYTQYF. The CDR3 region has the DNA TGTGCCAGCAGCCAGAGACAGGGGGCGATGTATACGCAGTATTTT.

The rearrangement links TRBV13 to TRBJ2-5, with 7 nucleotides matching TRBD2. This CDR3 has 16 residues. The trim removed 6 bases at V and 1 base at J, leaving 11 bases unmatched. Germline assignment: CDR1 PRHDT and CDR2 FYEKMQ (reference sequence). CDR3 DNA: TGTGCCAGCAGTTACAACAGACTAGCCCCCCAAGAGACCCAGTACTTC. It codes for CASSYNRLAPQETQYF.

The V and J genes are TRBV20-1 and TRBJ2-7; no clear D gene. Germline V gene data show CDR1 as DFQATT and CDR2 as SNEGSKA (reference sequence). The CDR3 sequence is 11 residues long. Trimming removed 4 bases from V and 4 bases from J, with 8 bases in between. The CDR3 nucleotides read TGCAGTGCTAATAAGCTATACGAGCAGTACTTC. This translates into CSANKLYEQYF.

The CDR3 sequence is CASSQDYRGAITF. CDR3 DNA sequence: TGTGCCAGCAGCCAAGATTATCGGGGGGCGATCACCTTC. The rearrangement uses TRBV14 and TRBJ1-2; the D gene is possibly TRBD1 (6 bases). V was trimmed by 0 bases and J by 13 bases, leaving 15 bases between them. Germline CDR1 reads SGHDN; CDR2 reads FVKESK. The CDR3 length is 13 residues.

J is TRBJ1-1 and V is TRBV7-3; no clear D. The V end lost 1 base, the J end lost 1 base, and 7 bases lay between the germline ends. The CDR3 totals 14 residues. Germline V gene data show CDR1 as SGHTA and CDR2 as FQGTGA. Here the CDR3 reads CASSLRHSNTEAFF. Written as DNA, the CDR3 is TGTGCCAGCAGCTTAAGACACTCGAACACTGAAGCTTTCTTT.